The rows below give T cell receptor beta chains drawn from one sample of a study of blood T cells in healthy people across ages. TCRdb re-analysed the 5' RACE reads in MiXCR, keeping a single row per CDR3 protein. The table shows 1.2 million to 1.5 million distinct CDR3 sequences, with 42% occurring only once. Input material: blood. The receptor set was obtained from a woman aged 18-30 years in good health. The CDR3 runs from the conserved cysteine through the conserved F or W. D genes are given only for firm matches. The size field is filled for only some rows; it gives once, few, many or a size class.

>.|14|.|TRBJ2-1|TRBV14
CASSPLGVGTEQFF
TGTGCCAGCAGCCCCCTTGGAGTGGGCACTGAGCAGTTCTTC
>.|15|TRBD1|TRBJ1-2|TRBV4-1
CASSQAHGQGAGYTF
TGCGCCAGCAGCCAAGCTCACGGACAGGGGGCTGGCTACACCTTC
>few|16|.|TRBJ2-6|TRBV4-1
CASSQPIDSGANVLTF
TGCGCCAGCAGCCAACCGATCGACTCTGGGGCCAACGTCCTGACTTTC
>.|17|.|TRBJ2-7|TRBV3-1
CASSQGPGRTVLDEQYF
TGTGCCAGCAGCCAAGGCCCCGGGAGGACAGTCTTGGACGAGCAGTACTTC
>once|18|.|TRBJ2-7|TRBV2
CASSEWGGRTGVTYEQYF
TGTGCCAGCAGTGAATGGGGGGGCCGAACAGGGGTAACCTACGAGCAGTACTTC
>few|14|.|TRBJ1-3|TRBV4-1
CASSQTGSGNTIYF
TGTGCCAGCAGCCAGACAGGTTCTGGAAACACCATATATTTT
>once|15|.|TRBJ1-6|TRBV25-1
CACSVQAFGVSPLHF
TGTGCCTGCAGTGTACAGGCATTTGGTGTTTCACCCCTCCACTTT
>.|17|TRBD2|TRBJ2-3|TRBV7-8
CASSFHAGGRGTDTQYF
TGTGCCAGCAGCTTCCACGCGGGGGGACGGGGCACAGATACGCAGTATTTT
>few|14|.|TRBJ1-1|TRBV27
CASRLGWAMTEAFF
TGTGCCAGCAGGTTGGGATGGGCAATGACTGAAGCTTTCTTT
>.|12|.|TRBJ1-1|TRBV20-1
CSARPRGTEAFF
TGCAGTGCTAGACCCCGAGGCACTGAAGCTTTCTTT
>.|13|.|TRBJ2-5|TRBV10-1
CASTRLDPPEQYF
TGCGCCAGCACCCGACTGGACCCTCCGGAGCAGTACTTC
>.|11|.|TRBJ1-2|TRBV25-1
CASGQNYGHTF
TGTGCCAGCGGGCAGAACTATGGCCACACCTTC